This TCR beta chain comes out of a study of T cell responses to AZD1222 COVID-19 vaccine. TCRdb keeps only in-frame clones here, not all; method: immunoSEQ multiplex PCR. Found here are 210,000 or so clones, around 93% of them singletons; the top ten hold roughly 0.99%. With regard to this clone: Its antigen is unidentified.

Overall study results and limits: Two doses of AZD1222 preceded a rise in Spike-specific TCR breadth and depth.

Germline values: CDR1 MNHNS, CDR2 SASEGT. Deletions cut 4 bases from V and 1 base from J, with 16 bases between. The CDR3 is 16 amino acids. Sample: peripheral blood, taken on day 0 of MenACWY control vaccination. The chain couples TRBV6-1 to TRBJ1-2; D perhaps matches TRBD1 (6 bases). The TCR originated in an adult in good health. The CDR3 DNA is TGTGCCAGCAGTGGAACCGGGACACTGGGTAACTATGGCTACACCTTC. It codes for CASSGTGTLGNYGYTF.